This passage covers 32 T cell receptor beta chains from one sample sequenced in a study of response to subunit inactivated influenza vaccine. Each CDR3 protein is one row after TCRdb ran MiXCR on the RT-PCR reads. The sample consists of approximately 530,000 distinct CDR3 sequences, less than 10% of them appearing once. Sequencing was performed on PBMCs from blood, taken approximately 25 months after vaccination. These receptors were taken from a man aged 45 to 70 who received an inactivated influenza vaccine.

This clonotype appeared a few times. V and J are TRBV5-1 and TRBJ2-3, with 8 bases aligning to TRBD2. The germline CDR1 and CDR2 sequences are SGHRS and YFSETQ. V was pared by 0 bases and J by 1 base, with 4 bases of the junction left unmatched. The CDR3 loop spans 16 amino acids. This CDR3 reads CASSLAGAGGTDTQYF. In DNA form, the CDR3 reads TGCGCCAGCAGCTTGGCTGGAGCGGGAGGCACAGATACGCAGTATTTT.

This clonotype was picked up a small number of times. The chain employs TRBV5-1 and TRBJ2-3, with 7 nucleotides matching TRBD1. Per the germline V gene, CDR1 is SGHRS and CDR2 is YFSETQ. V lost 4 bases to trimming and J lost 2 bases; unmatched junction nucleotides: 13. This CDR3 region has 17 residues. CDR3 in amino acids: CASSRRDSPYSTDTQYF. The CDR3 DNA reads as TGCGCCAGCAGCAGACGGGACAGCCCCTATTCCACAGATACGCAGTATTTT.

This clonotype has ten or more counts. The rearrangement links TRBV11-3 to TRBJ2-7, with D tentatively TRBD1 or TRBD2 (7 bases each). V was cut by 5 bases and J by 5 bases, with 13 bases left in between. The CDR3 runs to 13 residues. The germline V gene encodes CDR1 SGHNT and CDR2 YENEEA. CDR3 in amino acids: CASSQGGGNEQYF. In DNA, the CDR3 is TGTGCCAGCAGCCAGGGGGGGGGCAACGAGCAGTACTTC.

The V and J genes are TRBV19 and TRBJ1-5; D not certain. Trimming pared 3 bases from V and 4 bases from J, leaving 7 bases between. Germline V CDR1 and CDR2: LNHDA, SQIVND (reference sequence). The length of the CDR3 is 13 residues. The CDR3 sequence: CASSITVNQPQHF. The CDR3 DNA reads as TGTGCCAGTAGTATCACGGTGAATCAGCCCCAGCATTTT.

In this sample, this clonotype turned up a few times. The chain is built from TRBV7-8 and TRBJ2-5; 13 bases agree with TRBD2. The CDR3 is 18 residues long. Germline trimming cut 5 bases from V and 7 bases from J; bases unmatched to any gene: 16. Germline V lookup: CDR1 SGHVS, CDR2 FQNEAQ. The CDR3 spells CASSSTWTSGGVQSTQYF. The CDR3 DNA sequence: TGTGCCAGCAGCAGCACCTGGACTAGCGGGGGTGTCCAGTCGACCCAGTACTTC.

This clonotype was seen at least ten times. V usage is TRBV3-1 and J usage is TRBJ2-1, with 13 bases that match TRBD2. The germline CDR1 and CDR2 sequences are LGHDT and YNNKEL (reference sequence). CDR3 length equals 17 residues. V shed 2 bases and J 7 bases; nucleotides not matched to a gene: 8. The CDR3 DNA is TGTGCCAGCAGCCAAATTGGGAGGACTAGCGGGAGTAATGAGCAGTTCTTC. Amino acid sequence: CASSQIGRTSGSNEQFF.

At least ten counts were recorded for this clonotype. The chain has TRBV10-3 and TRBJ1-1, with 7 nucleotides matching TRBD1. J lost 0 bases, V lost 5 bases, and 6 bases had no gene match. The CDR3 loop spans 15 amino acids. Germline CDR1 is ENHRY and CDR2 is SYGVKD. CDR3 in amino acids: CAISPQGQLNTEAFF. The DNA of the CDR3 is TGTGCCATCAGTCCCCAGGGACAGTTGAACACTGAAGCTTTCTTT.

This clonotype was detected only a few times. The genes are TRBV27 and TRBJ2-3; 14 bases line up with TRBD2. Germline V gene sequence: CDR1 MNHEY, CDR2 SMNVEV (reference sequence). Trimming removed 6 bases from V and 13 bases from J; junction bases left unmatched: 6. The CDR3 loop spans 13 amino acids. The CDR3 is CASRPTSGRVEYF. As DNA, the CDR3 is TGTGCCAGCAGGCCGACTAGCGGGAGGGTTGAGTATTTT.

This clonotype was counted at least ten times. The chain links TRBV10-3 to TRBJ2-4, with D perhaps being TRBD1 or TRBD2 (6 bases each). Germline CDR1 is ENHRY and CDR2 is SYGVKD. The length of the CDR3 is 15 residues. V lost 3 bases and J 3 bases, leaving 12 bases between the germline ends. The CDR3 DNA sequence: TGTGCCATCAGTGAAGGGGGGCAAGTCAAAAACATTCAGTACTTC. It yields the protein CAISEGGQVKNIQYF.

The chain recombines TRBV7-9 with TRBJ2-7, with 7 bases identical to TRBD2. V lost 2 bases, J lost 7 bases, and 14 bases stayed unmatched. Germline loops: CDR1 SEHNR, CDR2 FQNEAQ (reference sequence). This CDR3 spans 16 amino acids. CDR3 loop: CASSLLSKGLGGEQYF. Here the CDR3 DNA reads TGTGCCAGCAGCTTATTGTCGAAGGGCTTGGGGGGGGAGCAGTACTTC. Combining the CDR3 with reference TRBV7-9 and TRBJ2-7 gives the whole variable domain DTGVSQNPRHKITKRGQNVTFRCDPISEHNRLYWYRQTLGQGPEFLTYFQNEAQLEKSRLLSDRFSAERPKGSFSTLEIQRTEQGDSAMYLCASSLLSKGLGGEQYFGPGTRLTVT.

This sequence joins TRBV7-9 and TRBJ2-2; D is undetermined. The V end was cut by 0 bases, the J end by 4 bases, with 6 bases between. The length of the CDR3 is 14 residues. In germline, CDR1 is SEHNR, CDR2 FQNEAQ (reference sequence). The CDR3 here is CASSLATPTGELFF. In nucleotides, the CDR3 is TGTGCCAGCAGCTTAGCCACCCCCACCGGGGAGCTGTTTTTT.

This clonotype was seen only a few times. The CDR3 bases are TGTGCCACCAGCAGAGAGGGCTCCTACGAGCAGTACTTC. Encoded protein: CATSREGSYEQYF. The chain carries TRBV15 and TRBJ2-7; D is undetermined. The CDR3 extends over 13 amino acids. Trimming stripped 0 bases from V and 0 bases from J, with 3 bases between. Germline V gives CDR1 LNHNV, CDR2 YYDKDF (reference sequence).

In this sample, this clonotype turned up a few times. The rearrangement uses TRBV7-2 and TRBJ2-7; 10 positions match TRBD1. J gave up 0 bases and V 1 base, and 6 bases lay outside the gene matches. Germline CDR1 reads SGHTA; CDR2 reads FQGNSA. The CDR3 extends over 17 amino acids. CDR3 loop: CASSLGFWDRGSYEQYF. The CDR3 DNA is TGTGCCAGCAGCTTAGGATTTTGGGACAGGGGCTCCTACGAGCAGTACTTC. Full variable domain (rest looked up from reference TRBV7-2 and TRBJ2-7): GAGVSQSPSNKVTEKGKDVELRCDPISGHTALYWYRQSLGQGLEFLIYFQGNSAPDKSGLPSDRFSAERTGGSVSTLTIQRTQQEDSAVYLCASSLGFWDRGSYEQYFGPGTRLTVT.

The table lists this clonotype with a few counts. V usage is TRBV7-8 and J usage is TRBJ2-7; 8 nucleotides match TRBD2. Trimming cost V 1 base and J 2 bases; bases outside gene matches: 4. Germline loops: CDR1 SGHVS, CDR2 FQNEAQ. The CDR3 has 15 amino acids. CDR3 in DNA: TGTGCCAGCAGCTTAGTGGGACTAGAAACCTACGAGCAGTACTTC. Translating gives CASSLVGLETYEQYF.

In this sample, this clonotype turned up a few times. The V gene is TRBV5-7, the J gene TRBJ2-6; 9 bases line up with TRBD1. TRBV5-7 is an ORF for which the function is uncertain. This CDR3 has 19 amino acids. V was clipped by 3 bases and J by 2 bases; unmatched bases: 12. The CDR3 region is CASSSTGGTGMTGANVLTF. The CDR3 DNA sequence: TGTGCCAGCAGCTCGACCGGGGGGACAGGGATGACTGGGGCCAACGTCCTGACTTTC.

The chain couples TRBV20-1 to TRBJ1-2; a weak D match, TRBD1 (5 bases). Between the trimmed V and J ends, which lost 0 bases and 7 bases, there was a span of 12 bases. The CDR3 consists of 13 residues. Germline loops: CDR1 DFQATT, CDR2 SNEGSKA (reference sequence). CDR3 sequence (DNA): TGCAGTGCTAGAGATCCCGACAGTGGTGGCTACACCTTC. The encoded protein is CSARDPDSGGYTF.

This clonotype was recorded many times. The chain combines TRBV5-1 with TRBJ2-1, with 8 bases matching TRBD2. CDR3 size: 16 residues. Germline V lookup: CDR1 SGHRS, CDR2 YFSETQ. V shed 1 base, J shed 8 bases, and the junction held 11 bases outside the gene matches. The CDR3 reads CASSLFRTSSPDEQFF. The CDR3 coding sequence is TGCGCCAGCAGCTTGTTTAGGACTAGCTCTCCGGATGAGCAGTTCTTC.

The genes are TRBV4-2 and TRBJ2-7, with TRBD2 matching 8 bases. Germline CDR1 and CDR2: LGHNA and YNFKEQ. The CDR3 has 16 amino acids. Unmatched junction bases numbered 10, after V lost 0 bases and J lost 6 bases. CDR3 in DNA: TGTGCCAGCAGCCAAGATTACAGGAGCGGGAGAAGCGAGCAGTACTTC. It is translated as CASSQDYRSGRSEQYF.

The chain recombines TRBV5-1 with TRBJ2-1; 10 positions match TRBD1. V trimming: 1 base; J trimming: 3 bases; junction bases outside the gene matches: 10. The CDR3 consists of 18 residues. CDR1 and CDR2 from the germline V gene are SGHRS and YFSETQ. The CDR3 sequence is CASSLSFSTGGRYNEQFF. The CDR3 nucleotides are TGCGCCAGCAGCTTGTCTTTCTCGACAGGGGGCCGCTACAATGAGCAGTTCTTC.

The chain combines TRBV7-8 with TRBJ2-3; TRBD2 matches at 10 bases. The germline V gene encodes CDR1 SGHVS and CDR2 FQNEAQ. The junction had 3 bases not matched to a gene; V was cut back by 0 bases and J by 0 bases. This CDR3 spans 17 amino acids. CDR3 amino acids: CASSLASGGPSTDTQYF. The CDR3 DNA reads TGTGCCAGCAGCTTAGCTAGCGGGGGGCCGAGCACAGATACGCAGTATTTT.

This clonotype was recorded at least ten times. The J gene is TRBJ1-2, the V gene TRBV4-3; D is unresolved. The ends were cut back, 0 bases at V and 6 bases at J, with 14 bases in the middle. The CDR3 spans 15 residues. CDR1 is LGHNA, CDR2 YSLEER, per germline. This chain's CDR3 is CASSQERFGANGYTF. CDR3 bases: TGCGCCAGCAGCCAAGAGAGGTTCGGCGCAAATGGCTACACCTTC.

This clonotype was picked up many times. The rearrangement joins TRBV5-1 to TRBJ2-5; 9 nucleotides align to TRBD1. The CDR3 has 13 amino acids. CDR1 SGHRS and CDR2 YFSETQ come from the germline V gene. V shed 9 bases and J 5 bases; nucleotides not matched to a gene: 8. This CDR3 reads CATSTGGRETQYF. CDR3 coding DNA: TGCGCCACCAGTACAGGGGGCAGGGAGACCCAGTACTTC.

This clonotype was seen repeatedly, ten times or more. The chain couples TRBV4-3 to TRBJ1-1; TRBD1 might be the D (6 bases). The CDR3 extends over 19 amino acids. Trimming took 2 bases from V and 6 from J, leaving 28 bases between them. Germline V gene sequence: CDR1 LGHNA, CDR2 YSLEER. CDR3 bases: TGCGCCAGCAGCCAATATTACCGGGTGACCGATACAGGGCCGGCTGAAGCTTTCTTT. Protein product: CASSQYYRVTDTGPAEAFF.

DNA for the CDR3: TGTGCCAGCAGCCCCCGGACAGGCTCGAATTCACCCCTCCACTTT. The encoded protein is CASSPRTGSNSPLHF. V and J are TRBV9 and TRBJ1-6; 7 bases agree with TRBD1. This CDR3 spans 15 amino acids. V shed 4 bases, J shed 7 bases, and the junction held 8 bases outside the gene matches. CDR1 and CDR2 (germline): SGDLS, YYNGEE.

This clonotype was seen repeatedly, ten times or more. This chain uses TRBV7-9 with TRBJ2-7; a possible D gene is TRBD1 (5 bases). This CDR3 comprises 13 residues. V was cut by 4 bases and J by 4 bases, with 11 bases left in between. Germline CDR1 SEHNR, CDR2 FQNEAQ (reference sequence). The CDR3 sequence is CASSSPTGYEQYF. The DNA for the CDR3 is TGTGCCAGCAGCTCCCCTACAGGATACGAGCAGTACTTC.

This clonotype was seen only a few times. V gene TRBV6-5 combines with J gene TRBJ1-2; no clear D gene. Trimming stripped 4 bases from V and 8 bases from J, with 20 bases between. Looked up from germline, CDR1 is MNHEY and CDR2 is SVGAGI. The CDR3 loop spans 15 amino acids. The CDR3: CASSSPPVARSGYTF. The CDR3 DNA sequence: TGTGCCAGCAGTTCCCCTCCCGTAGCCCGGTCGGGCTACACCTTC.

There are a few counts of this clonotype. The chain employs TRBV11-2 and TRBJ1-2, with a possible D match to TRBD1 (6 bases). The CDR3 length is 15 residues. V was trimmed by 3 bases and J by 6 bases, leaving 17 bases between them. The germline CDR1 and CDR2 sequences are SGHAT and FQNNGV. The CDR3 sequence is CASSLIRGKRNGYTF. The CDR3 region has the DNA TGTGCCAGCAGCTTGATAAGGGGGAAGAGAAATGGCTACACCTTC.

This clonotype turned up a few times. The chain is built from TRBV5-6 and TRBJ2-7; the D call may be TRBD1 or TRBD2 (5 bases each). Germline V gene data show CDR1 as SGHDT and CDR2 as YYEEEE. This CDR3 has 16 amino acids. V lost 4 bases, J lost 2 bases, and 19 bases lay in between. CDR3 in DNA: TGTGCCAGCAGCCCCGAGGGCAGGGATAATCCCTACGAGCAGTACTTC. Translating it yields CASSPEGRDNPYEQYF. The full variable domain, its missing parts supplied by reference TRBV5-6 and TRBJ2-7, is DAGVTQSPTHLIKTRGQQVTLRCSPKSGHDTVSWYQQALGQGPQFIFQYYEEEERQRGNFPDRFSGHQFPNYSSELNVNALLLGDSALYLCASSPEGRDNPYEQYFGPGTRLTVT.

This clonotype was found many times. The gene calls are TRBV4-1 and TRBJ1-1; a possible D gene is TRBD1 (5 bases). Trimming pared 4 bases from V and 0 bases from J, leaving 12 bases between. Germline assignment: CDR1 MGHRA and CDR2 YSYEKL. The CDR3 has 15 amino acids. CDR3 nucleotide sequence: TGCGCCAGCAGCCCACAGGACGGCATGAACACTGAAGCTTTCTTT. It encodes CASSPQDGMNTEAFF.

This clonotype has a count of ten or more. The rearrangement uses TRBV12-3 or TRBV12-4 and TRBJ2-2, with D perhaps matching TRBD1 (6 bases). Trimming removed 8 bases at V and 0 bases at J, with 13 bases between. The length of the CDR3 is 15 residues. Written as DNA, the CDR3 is TGTGCCAGCGGGTGGACAGCCTCGAACACCGGGGAGCTGTTTTTT. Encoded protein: CASGWTASNTGELFF.

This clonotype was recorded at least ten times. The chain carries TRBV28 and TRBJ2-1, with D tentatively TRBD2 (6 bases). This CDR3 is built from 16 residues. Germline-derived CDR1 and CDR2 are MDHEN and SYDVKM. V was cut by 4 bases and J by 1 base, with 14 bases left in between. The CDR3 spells CASSSWGGISYNEQFF. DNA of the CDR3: TGTGCCAGCAGTTCGTGGGGCGGGATATCCTACAATGAGCAGTTCTTC.

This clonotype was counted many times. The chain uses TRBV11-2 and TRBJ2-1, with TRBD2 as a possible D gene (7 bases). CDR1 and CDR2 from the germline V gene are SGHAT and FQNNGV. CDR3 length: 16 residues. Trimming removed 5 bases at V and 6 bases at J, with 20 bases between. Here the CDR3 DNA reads TGTGCCAGCAGCCGAGCGGGGACAAGACTCCTCAATGAGCAGTTCTTC. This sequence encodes CASSRAGTRLLNEQFF.